Below are 15 T cell receptor beta chains sequenced from a single sample in a study of blood T cell repertoires in COVID-19. The repertoire was sequenced with immunoSEQ multiplex PCR; TCRdb's copy has only in-frame clones and lacks some. The sample shows about 90,000 clones, just over 90% of them seen only once. Sequencing input: peripheral blood. All receptors derive from a man over 45 with acute or convalescent COVID-19.

This clone was observed a handful of times. The V call is TRBV5-1, the J call TRBJ1-3; D is uncertain. Trimming took 5 bases from V and 4 from J, leaving 13 bases between them. This CDR3 is 14 amino acids long. The germline gives CDR1 SGHRS, CDR2 YFSETQ. The CDR3 sequence is CASSPTGFGNTIYF. The DNA for the CDR3 is TGCGCCAGCAGTCCGACCGGGTTCGGAAACACCATATATTTT.

This clone occurred once. The CDR3 sequence: CASSLAGASGNPYF. Written as DNA, the CDR3 is TGTGCCAGCAGCTTAGCTGGGGCTAGCGGGAATCCGTACTTC. The chain uses TRBV7-9 and TRBJ2-5; 9 bases align to TRBD2. Germline values: CDR1 SEHNR, CDR2 FQNEAQ (reference sequence). This CDR3 contains 14 residues. V shed 0 bases and J 13 bases; nucleotides not matched to a gene: 9.

The V and J genes are TRBV19 and TRBJ2-1; 12 nucleotides align to TRBD2. V shed 7 bases, J shed 1 base, and the junction held 2 bases outside the gene matches. CDR1 and CDR2 (germline): LNHDA, SQIVND (reference sequence). The CDR3 extends over 15 amino acids. The CDR3 here is CASMGLAGSYNEQFF. In DNA, the CDR3 is TGTGCCAGTATGGGACTAGCGGGTTCCTACAATGAGCAGTTCTTC. The full variable domain, in which reference TRBV19 and TRBJ2-1 provide the parts outside the CDR3, is DGGITQSPKYLFRKEGQNVTLSCEQNLNHDAMYWYRQDPGQGLRLIYYSQIVNDFQKGDIAEGYSVSREKKESFPLTVTSAQKNPTAFYLCASMGLAGSYNEQFFGPGTRLTVL.

The genes are TRBV3-1 (or the pseudogene TRBV3-2) and TRBJ2-3; D uncertain. CDR3 length: 11 residues. Germline CDR1 reads LGHDT; CDR2 reads YNNKEL (reference sequence). With 5 bases removed from V and 4 bases from J, the gap between germline ends came to 4 bases. DNA of the CDR3: TGTGCCAGCAGCTCTTCAGATACGCAGTATTTT. Its translation: CASSSSDTQYF.

The V call is TRBV11-2, the J call TRBJ2-3, with a tentative D call TRBD1 (7 bases). Germline CDR1 and CDR2: SGHAT and FQNNGV. Trimming removed 2 bases at V and 9 bases at J, with 21 bases between. The CDR3 totals 16 residues. The DNA of the CDR3 is TGTGCCAGCAGCTTAAACTCACAGGGGATGGGGAGGACGCAGTATTTT. Translation: CASSLNSQGMGRTQYF.

V is TRBV2 and J is TRBJ1-2, with D hard to call. The germline gives CDR1 SNHLY, CDR2 FYNNEI. CDR3 size: 14 residues. The germline V and J ends were trimmed by 5 bases and 2 bases, with 12 bases remaining between them. This CDR3 is CASSFANRNYGYTF. The CDR3 coding sequence is TGTGCCAGCAGTTTTGCGAACAGAAACTATGGCTACACCTTC.

The rearrangement joins TRBV30 to TRBJ2-2, with 7 nucleotides matching TRBD1. The CDR3 covers 14 residues. The germline gives CDR1 GTSNPN, CDR2 SVGIG (reference sequence). V lost 4 bases and J lost 1; bases outside the gene matches: 3. CDR3 region: CAWTRQGNTGELFF. The CDR3 region has the DNA TGTGCCTGGACCCGACAGGGGAACACCGGGGAGCTGTTTTTT.

The chain carries TRBV21-1 and TRBJ2-2; the D call of TRBD1 is as the table states it, not checked on the DNA. TRBV21-1 is labeled a pseudogene. The CDR3 is made up of 18 amino acids. The CDR3 DNA reads as TGTGCCAGCAGCAAAGTCCCCAGGCAGGGATTAAACACCGGGGAGCTGTTTTTT. It translates to CASSKVPRQGLNTGELFF.

The chain employs TRBV7-9 and TRBJ2-7; 8 positions match TRBD1. Germline V lookup: CDR1 SEHNR, CDR2 FQNEAQ (reference sequence). The CDR3 runs 14 residues. Unmatched junction bases numbered 4, after V lost 0 bases and J lost 6 bases. This chain's CDR3 is CASSLARDRGEQYF. The CDR3 DNA reads as TGTGCCAGCAGCTTAGCGCGCGACAGGGGCGAGCAGTACTTC.

The genes are TRBV30 and TRBJ1-1; D may be TRBD1 (5 bases). The CDR3 runs 14 residues. The V gene lost 2 bases and the J gene lost 2 bases, with 12 bases spanning the gap. The V gene's germline CDR1 is GTSNPN and CDR2 SVGIG (reference sequence). The CDR3 reads CAWSLGRGNTEAFF. Here the CDR3 DNA reads TGTGCCTGGAGTTTAGGGAGGGGTAACACTGAAGCTTTCTTT.

The chain joins TRBV4-3 to TRBJ2-7, with 8 bases that match TRBD2. Trimming at V came to 0 bases and at J to 4 bases, leaving 8 bases not matched to a gene. CDR3 length: 16 residues. Germline assignment: CDR1 LGHNA and CDR2 YSLEER. The chain's CDR3 is CASSQDRAGGWYEQYF. CDR3 sequence (DNA): TGCGCCAGCAGCCAAGATCGGGCGGGAGGTTGGTACGAGCAGTACTTC.

The V and J genes are TRBV3-1 (or the pseudogene TRBV3-2) and TRBJ2-2; 9 bases are a match to TRBD2. This CDR3 region has 17 residues. CDR1 LGHDT and CDR2 YNNKEL come from the germline V gene (reference sequence). The V and J ends lost 1 base and 6 bases, in that order; junction bases with no gene match: 9. The CDR3 sequence is CASSQGGLAGRAGELFF. The CDR3 DNA follows: TGTGCCAGCAGCCAAGGTGGGCTAGCGGGAAGGGCCGGGGAGCTGTTTTTT.

The chain recombines TRBV3-1 (or the pseudogene TRBV3-2) with TRBJ1-2; tentatively, D is TRBD1 (6 bases). Germline CDR1 reads LGHDT; CDR2 reads YNNKEL (reference sequence). Trimming took 4 bases from V and 0 from J, leaving 12 bases between them. The length of the CDR3 is 15 residues. Here the CDR3 DNA reads TGTGCCAGCAGCCTAGGGGGTTCGGCTAACTATGGCTACACCTTC. Its translation is CASSLGGSANYGYTF.

The genes are TRBV24-1 and TRBJ2-5; the D gene is possibly TRBD1 (6 bases). Germline-derived CDR1 and CDR2 are KGHDR and SFDVKD. The CDR3 loop spans 18 amino acids. V was pared by 3 bases and J by 5 bases, with 24 bases between. The CDR3 is CATSDPVSYRVVPETQYF. CDR3 DNA: TGTGCCACCAGTGATCCCGTATCTTACAGGGTTGTGCCGGAGACCCAGTACTTC.

This clone was seen a handful of times. The V and J genes are TRBV30 and TRBJ1-3; 7 bases fit TRBD1. This CDR3 is 13 amino acids long. Trimming took 0 bases from V and 5 from J; bases not matched to a gene: 1. Germline lookup yields CDR1 GTSNPN and CDR2 SVGIG (reference sequence). The CDR3 DNA reads TGTGCCTGGAGTGTACAGGGGCGAAACACCATATATTTT. Amino acid sequence: CAWSVQGRNTIYF.